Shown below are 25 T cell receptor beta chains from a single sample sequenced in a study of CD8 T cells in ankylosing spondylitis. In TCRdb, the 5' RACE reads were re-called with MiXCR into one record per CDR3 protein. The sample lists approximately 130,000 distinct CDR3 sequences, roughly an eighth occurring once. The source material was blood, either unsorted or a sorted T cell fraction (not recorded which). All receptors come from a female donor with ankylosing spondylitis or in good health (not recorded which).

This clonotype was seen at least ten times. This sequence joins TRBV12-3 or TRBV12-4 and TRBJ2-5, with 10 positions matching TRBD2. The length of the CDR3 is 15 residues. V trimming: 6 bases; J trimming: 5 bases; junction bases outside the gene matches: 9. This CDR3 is CASSSHTSGVETQYF. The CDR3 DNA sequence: TGTGCCAGCAGCTCACATACTAGCGGGGTTGAGACCCAGTACTTC.

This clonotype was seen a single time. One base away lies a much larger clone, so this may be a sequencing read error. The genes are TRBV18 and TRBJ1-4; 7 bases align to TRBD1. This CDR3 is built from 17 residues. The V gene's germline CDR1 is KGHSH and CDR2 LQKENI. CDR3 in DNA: TGTACCAGCTCACCACCGACAGGGAGGGACGCTAATGAAAAACTGTTTTTT. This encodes CTSSPPTGRDANEKLFF. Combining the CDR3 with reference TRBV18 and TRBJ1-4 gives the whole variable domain NAGVMQNPRHLVRRRGQEARLRCSPMKGHSHVYWYRQLPEEGLKFMVYLQKENIIDESGMPKERFSAEFPKEGPSILRIQQVVRGDSAAYFCTSSPPTGRDANEKLFFGSGTQLSVL.

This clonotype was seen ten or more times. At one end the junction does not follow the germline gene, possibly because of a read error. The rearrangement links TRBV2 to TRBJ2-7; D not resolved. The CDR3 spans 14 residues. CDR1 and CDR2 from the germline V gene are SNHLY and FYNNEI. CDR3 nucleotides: TGTGCCAGCAGGGAAGCGACCAACTCCTACGAGCAGTACTTC. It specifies CASREATNSYEQYF.

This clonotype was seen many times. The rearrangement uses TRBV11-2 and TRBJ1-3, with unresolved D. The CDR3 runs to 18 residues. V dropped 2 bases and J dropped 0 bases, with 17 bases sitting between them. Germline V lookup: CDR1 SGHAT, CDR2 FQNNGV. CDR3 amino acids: CASSLFGRPSTSGNTIYF. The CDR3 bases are TGTGCCAGCAGCTTATTCGGCAGGCCAAGTACCTCTGGAAACACCATATATTTT.

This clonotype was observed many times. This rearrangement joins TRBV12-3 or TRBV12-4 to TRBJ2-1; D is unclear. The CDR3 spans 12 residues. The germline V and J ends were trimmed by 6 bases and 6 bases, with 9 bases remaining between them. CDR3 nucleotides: TGTGCCAGCAGCCCGGCCCGCAATGAGCAGTTCTTC. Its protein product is CASSPARNEQFF.

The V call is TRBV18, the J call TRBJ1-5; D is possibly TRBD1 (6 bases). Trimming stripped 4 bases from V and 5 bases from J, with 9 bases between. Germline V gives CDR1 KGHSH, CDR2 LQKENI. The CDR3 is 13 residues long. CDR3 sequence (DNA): TGTGCCAGCTCACGGGACAAGGATCAGCCCCAGCATTTT. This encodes CASSRDKDQPQHF.

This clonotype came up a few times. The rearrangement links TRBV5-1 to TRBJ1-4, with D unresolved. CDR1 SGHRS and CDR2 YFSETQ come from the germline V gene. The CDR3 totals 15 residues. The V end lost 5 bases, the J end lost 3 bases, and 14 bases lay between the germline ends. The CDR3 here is CASSEGGPSNEKLFF. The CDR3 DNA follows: TGCGCCAGCAGTGAGGGCGGGCCTTCTAATGAAAAACTGTTTTTT.

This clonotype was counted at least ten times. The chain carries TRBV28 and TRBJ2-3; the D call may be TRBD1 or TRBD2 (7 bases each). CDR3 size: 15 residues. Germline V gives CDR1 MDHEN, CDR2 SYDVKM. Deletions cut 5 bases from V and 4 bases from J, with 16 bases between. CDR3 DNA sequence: TGTGCCAGCAGTCCTCCAGGGGGGGTCGCAGATACGCAGTATTTT. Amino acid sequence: CASSPPGGVADTQYF.

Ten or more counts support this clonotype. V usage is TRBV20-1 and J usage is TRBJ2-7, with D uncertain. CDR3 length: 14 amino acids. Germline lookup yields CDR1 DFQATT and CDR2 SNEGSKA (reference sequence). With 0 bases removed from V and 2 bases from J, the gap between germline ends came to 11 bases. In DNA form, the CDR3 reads TGCAGTGCTAGAGATTTTGGCCGAGCCTACGAGCAGTACTTC. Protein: CSARDFGRAYEQYF.

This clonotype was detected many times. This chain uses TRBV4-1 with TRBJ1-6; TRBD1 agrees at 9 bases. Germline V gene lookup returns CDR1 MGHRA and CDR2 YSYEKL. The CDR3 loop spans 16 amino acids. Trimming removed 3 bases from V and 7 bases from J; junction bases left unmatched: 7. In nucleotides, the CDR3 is TGCGCCAGCAGCCAGACACCCGGACAGGGGAATTCACCCCTCCACTTT. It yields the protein CASSQTPGQGNSPLHF.

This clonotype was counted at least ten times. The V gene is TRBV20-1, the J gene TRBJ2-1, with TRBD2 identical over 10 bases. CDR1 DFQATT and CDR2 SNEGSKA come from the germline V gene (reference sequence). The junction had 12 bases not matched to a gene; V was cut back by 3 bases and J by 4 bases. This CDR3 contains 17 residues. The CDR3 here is CSASSRSGRPGYNEQFF. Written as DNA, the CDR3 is TGCAGTGCTAGCTCCCGTAGCGGGAGGCCGGGGTACAATGAGCAGTTCTTC.

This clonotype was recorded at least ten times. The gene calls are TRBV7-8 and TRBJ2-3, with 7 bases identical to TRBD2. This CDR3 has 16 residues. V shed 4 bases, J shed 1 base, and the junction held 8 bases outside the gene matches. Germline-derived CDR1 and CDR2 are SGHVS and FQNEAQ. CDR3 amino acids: CASSSLRGGGTDTQYF. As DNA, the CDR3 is TGTGCCAGCAGCTCACTGCGGGGAGGGGGCACAGATACGCAGTATTTT.

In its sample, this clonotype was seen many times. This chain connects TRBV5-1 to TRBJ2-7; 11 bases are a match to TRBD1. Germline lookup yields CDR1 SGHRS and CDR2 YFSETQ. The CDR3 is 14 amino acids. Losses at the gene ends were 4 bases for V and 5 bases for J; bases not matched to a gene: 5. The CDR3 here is CASSPGTGGDEQYF. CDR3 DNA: TGCGCCAGCAGCCCAGGGACAGGGGGGGACGAGCAGTACTTC.

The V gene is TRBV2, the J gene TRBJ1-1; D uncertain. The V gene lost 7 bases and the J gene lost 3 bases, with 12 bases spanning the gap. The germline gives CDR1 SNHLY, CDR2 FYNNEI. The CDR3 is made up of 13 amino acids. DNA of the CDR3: TGTGCCAGCATGTGGCAGAGCGACACTGAAGCTTTCTTT. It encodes CASMWQSDTEAFF.

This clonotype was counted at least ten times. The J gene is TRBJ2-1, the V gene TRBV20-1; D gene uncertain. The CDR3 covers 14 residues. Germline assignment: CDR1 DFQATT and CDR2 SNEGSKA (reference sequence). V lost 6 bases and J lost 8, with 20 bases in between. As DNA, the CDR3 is TGCAGTGCCAACACTGGAACGCCTGGGGATGAGCAGTTCTTC. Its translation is CSANTGTPGDEQFF.

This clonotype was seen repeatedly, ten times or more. This CDR3 is CASSSVSDEQFF. As DNA, the CDR3 is TGTGCCAGCAGCTCAGTATCGGATGAGCAGTTCTTC. The chain has TRBV7-9 and TRBJ2-1; D ambiguous. V gave up 4 bases and J gave up 8 bases, with 9 bases separating them. Per germline, CDR1 SEHNR and CDR2 FQNEAQ (reference sequence). The CDR3 spans 12 residues.

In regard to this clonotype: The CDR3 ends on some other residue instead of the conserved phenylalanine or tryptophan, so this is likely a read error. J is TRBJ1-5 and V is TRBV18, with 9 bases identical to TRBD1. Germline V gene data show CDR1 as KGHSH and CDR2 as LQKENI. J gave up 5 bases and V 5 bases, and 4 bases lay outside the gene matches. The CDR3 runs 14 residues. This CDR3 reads CASSAGQGYQPQHL. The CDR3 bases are TGTGCCAGCTCAGCTGGACAGGGGTATCAGCCCCAGCATTTA.

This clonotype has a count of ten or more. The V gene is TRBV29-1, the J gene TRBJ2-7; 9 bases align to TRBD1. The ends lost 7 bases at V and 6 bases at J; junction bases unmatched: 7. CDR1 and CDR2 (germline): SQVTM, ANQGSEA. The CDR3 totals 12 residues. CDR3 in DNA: TGCAGCGCAAGGACAGGGGATCCCGAGCAGTACTTC. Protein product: CSARTGDPEQYF.

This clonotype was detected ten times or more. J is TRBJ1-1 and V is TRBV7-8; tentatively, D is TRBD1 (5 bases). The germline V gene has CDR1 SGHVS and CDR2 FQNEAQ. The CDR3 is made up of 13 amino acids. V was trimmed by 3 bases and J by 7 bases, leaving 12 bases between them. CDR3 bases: TGTGCCAGCAGCTTCCGACAGACGGGTGAAGCTTTCTTT. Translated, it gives CASSFRQTGEAFF.

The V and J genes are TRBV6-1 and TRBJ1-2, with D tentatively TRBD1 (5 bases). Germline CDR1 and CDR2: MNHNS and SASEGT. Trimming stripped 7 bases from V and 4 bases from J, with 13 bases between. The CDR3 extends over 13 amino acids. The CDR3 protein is CASTRGEGYGYTF. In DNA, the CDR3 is TGTGCCAGCACCCGAGGGGAGGGCTATGGCTACACCTTC.

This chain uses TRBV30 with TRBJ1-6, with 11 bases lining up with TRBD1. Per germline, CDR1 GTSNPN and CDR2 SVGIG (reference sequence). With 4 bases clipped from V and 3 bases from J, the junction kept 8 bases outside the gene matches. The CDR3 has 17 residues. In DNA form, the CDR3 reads TGTGCCTGGACCGCCGGGACAGGGGGTTTCTATAATTCACCCCTCCACTTT. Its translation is CAWTAGTGGFYNSPLHF.

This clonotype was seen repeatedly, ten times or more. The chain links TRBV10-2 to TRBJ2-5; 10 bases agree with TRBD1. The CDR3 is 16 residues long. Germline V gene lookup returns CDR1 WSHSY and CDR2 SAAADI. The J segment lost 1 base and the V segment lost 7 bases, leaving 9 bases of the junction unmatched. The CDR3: CASKGGRQGAQETQYF. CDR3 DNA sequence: TGCGCCAGCAAGGGTGGGAGACAGGGGGCCCAAGAGACCCAGTACTTC.

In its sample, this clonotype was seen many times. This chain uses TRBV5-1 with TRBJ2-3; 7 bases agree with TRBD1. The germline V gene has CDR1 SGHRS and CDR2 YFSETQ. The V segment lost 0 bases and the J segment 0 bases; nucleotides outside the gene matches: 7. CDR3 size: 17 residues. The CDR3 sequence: CASSLAGTVTSTDTQYF. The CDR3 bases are TGCGCCAGCAGCTTGGCCGGGACAGTTACTAGCACAGATACGCAGTATTTT.

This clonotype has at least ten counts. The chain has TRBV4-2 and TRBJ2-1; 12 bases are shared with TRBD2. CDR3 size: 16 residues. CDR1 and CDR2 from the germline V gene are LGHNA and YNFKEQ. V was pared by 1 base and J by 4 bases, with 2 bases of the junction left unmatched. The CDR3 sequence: CASSQGGTSGYNEQFF. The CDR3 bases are TGTGCCAGCAGCCAAGGAGGGACTAGCGGGTACAATGAGCAGTTCTTC.

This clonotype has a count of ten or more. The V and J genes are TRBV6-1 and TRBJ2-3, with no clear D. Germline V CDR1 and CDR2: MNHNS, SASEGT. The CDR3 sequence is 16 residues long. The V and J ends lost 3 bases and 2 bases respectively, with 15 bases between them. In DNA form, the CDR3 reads TGTGCCAGCAGTGACCCCCTTTTGCCATCCACAGATACGCAGTATTTT. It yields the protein CASSDPLLPSTDTQYF.